This TCR beta chain was identified during a study of cytomegalovirus exposure and HLA in healthy donors. Findings of the study overall: Prior analysis indicated that the majority of TCR beta V segments exhibited productivity approximately 90% or approximately 30% of the time.

A word on this clone: Its antigen is unidentified.

The PCR was carried out with 60 Vbeta primers and 13 Jbeta primers. The authors' processing: A later analysis tallied 65 million to 85 million unique TCR beta chains, 8.5 million to 11 million of them shared. Produced via immunoSEQ multiplex PCR; TCRdb's table is partial and in-frame only. V and J calls and clone size are given by that table; D and trimming were obtained from the DNA. The table lists some 120,000 clones, around three quarters of them singletons. Germline V lookup: CDR1 SGHAT, CDR2 FQDESV (reference sequence). V gave up 4 bases and J gave up 6 bases; unmatched junction bases: 14. The CDR3 totals 16 residues.

Sequencing was done on a sample of PBMCs. The chain has TRBV11-1 and TRBJ1-2, with TRBD1 identical over 7 bases. This TCR derives from a man between 18 and 29 years old in good health and CMV-seronegative. CDR3 amino acids: CASSSPIRQGADGYTF. CDR3 coding DNA: TGTGCCAGCAGCTCACCGATAAGACAGGGTGCCGATGGCTACACCTTC.